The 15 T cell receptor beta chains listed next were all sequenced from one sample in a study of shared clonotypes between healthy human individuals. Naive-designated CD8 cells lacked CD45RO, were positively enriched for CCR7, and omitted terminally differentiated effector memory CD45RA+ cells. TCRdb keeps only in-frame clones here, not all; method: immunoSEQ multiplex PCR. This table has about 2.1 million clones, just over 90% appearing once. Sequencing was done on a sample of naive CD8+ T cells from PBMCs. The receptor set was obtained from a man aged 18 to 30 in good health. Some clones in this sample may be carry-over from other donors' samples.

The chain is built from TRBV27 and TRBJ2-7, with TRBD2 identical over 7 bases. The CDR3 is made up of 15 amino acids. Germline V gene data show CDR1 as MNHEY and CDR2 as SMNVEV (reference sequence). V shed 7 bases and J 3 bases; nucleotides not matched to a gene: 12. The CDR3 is CASILPAGTIYEQYF. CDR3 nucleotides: TGTGCCAGCATTCTACCAGCGGGAACGATCTACGAGCAGTACTTC.

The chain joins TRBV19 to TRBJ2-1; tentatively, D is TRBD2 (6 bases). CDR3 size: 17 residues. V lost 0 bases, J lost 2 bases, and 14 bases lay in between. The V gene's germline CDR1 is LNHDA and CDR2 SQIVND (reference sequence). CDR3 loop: CASSIDLEAGAYNEQFF. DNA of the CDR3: TGTGCCAGTAGTATAGATCTGGAAGCGGGCGCCTACAATGAGCAGTTCTTC.

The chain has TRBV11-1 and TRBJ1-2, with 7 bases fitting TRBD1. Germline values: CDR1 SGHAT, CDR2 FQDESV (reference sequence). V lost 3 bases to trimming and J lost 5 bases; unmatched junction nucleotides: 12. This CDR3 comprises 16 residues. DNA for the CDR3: TGTGCCAGCAGCTTGGCCCAGGGGGGACACTTTTATGGCTACACCTTC. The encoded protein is CASSLAQGGHFYGYTF.

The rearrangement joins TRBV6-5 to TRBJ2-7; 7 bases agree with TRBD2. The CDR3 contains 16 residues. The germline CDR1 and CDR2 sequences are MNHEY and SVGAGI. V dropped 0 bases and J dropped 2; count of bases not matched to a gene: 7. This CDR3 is CASSYSSGTKTYEQYF. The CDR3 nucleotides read TGTGCCAGCAGTTACTCGTCTGGGACTAAGACCTACGAGCAGTACTTC.

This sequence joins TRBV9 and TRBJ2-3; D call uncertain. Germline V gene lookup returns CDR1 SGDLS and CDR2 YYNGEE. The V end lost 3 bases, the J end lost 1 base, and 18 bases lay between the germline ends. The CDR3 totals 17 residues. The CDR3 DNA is TGTGCCAGCAGCGCCCACGCGCTACCCTCCCGCACAGATACGCAGTATTTT. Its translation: CASSAHALPSRTDTQYF.

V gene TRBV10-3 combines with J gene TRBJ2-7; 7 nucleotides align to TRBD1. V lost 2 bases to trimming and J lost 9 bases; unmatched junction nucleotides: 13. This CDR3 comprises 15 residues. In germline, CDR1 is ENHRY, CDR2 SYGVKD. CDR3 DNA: TGTGCCATCAGTGAGCCAAACAGGGGATGGGAAGGGCAGTACTTC. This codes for CAISEPNRGWEGQYF.

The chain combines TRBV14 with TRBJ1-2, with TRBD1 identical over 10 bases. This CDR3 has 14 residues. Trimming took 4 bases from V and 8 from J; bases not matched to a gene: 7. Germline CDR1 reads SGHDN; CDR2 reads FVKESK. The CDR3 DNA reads TGTGCCAGCAGCCCGACAGGGGGCCCCTACGGCTACACCTTC. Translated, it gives CASSPTGGPYGYTF.

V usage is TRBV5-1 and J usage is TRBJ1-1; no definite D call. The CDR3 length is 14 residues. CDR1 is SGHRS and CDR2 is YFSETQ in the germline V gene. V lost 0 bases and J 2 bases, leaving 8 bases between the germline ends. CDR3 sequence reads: CASSLGVTNTEAFF. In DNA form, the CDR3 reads TGCGCCAGCAGCTTGGGGGTTACAAACACTGAAGCTTTCTTT. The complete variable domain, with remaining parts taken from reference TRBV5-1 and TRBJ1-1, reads KAGVTQTPRYLIKTRGQQVTLSCSPISGHRSVSWYQQTPGQGLQFLFEYFSETQRNKGNFPGRFSGRQFSNSRSEMNVSTLELGDSALYLCASSLGVTNTEAFFGQGTRLTVV.

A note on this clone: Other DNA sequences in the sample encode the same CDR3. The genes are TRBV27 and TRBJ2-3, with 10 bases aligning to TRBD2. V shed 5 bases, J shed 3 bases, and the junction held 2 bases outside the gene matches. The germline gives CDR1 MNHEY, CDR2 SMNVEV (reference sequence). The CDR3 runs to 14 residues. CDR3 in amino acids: CASSLAGATDTQYF. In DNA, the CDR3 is TGTGCCAGCAGTCTAGCGGGAGCGACAGATACGCAGTATTTT.

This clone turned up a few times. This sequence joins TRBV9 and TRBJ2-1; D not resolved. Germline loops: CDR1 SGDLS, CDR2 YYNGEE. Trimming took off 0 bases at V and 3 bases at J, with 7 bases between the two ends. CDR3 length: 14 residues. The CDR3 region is CASSVGRDYNEQFF. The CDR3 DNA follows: TGTGCCAGCAGCGTAGGTAGGGACTACAATGAGCAGTTCTTC.

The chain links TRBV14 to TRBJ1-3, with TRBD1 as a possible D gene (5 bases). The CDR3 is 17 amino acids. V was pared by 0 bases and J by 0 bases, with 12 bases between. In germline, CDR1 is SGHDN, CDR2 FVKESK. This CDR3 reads CASSQEIGAFSGNTIYF. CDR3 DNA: TGTGCCAGCAGCCAAGAGATTGGGGCCTTCTCTGGAAACACCATATATTTT.

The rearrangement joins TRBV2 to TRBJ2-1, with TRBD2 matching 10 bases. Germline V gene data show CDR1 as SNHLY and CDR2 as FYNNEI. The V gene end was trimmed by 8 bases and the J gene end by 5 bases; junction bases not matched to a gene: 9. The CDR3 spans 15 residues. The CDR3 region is CASPKGLARNNEQFF. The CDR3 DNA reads TGTGCCAGCCCCAAGGGACTAGCGAGAAACAATGAGCAGTTCTTC.

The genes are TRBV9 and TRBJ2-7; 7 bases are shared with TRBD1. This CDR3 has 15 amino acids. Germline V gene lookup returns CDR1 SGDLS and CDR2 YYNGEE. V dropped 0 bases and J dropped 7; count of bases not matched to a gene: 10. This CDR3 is CASSVVAGGIVEQYF. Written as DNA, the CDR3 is TGTGCCAGCAGCGTAGTAGCAGGGGGAATAGTAGAGCAGTACTTC.

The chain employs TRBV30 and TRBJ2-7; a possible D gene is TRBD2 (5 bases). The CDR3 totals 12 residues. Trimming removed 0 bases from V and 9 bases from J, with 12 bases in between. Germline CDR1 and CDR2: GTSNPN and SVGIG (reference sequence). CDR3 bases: TGTGCCTGGAGTGTACTAGGGCCCGGGCAGTACTTC. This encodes CAWSVLGPGQYF.

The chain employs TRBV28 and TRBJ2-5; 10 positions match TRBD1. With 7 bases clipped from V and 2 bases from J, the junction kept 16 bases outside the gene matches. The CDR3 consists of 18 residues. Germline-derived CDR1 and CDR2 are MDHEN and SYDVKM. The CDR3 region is CASNVKSPDRGRQETQYF. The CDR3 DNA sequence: TGTGCCAGCAACGTCAAATCACCTGACAGGGGGCGTCAAGAGACCCAGTACTTC.